This entry is about one T cell receptor (beta chain). The sample has other DNA sequences that encode this CDR3 too. Data came from immunoSEQ multiplex PCR; TCRdb stores just in-frame clones and leaves some out. The sample yields over 200,000 clones, approximately 80% seen once. The CDR3 spans 11 residues. Trimming took 5 bases from V and 1 from J, leaving 3 bases between them. Germline values: CDR1 SGHTA, CDR2 FQGNSA. This sample stems from a study of blood T cell repertoires in COVID-19. Study-level background: From the United States, Italy and Spain came samples of acute and convalescent COVID-19.

Participants reported their clinical history, and cohort assignment relied on those reports. Sequencing was done on a sample of PBMCs or T cells enriched from blood (not recorded which). This chain uses TRBV7-2 with TRBJ2-7; no clear D gene. The TCR comes from a woman aged 50 to 60 with acute COVID-19. For the CDR3, the DNA is TGTGCCAGCAGCCCATCCTACGAGCAGTACTTC. The encoded protein is CASSPSYEQYF.